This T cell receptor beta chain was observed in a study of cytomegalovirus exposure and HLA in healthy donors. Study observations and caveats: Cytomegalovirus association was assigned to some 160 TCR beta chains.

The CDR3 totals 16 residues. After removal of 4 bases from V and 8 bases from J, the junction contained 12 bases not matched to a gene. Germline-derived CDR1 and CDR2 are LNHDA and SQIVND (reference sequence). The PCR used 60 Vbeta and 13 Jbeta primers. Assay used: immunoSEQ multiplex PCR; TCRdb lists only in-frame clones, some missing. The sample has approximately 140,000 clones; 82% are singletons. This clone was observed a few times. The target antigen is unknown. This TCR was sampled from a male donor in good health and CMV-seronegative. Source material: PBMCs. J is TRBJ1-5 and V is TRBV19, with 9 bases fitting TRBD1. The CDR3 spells CASSNPGQGGGEPQHF. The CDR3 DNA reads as TGTGCCAGTAGTAATCCGGGACAGGGTGGTGGGGAGCCCCAGCATTTT. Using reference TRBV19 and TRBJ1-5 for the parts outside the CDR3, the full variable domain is DGGITQSPKYLFRKEGQNVTLSCEQNLNHDAMYWYRQDPGQGLRLIYYSQIVNDFQKGDIAEGYSVSREKKESFPLTVTSAQKNPTAFYLCASSNPGQGGGEPQHFGDGTRLSIL.